This TCR beta chain was found in a study of human T cells and chemical hapten exposure. TCRdb recomputed calls from the RACE reads with MiXCR, one row per CDR3 protein. The table lists 350,000 or so distinct CDR3 sequences, under 9% of them singletons, with roughly 7.9% in the top ten. CDR1 is LGHNA, CDR2 YNFKEQ, per germline. With 0 bases removed from V and 4 bases from J, the gap between germline ends came to 19 bases. CDR3 length equals 19 residues. The sample holds many counts of this clonotype. Time point defined: patch test 1, 2 weeks after DPC sensitization. Treatment meaning: therapeutic diphenylcyclopropenone sensitization with weekly scalp DPC.

V gene TRBV4-2 combines with J gene TRBJ2-6; no clear D gene. The source material was whole blood, sampled in connection with sensitization to the hapten diphenylcyclopropenone (DPC). The TCR originated in a woman aged 18-29 years with alopecia areata. Some clones in this sample may be carry-over from other donors' samples. The CDR3 sequence: CASSQDQAPPERGANVLTF. Here the CDR3 DNA reads TGTGCCAGCAGCCAAGATCAGGCCCCCCCTGAGAGGGGGGCCAACGTCCTGACTTTC.